The 30 T cell receptor beta chains below were found in one sample sequenced in a study of human T cells and chemical hapten exposure. Via MiXCR, TCRdb re-called the RACE reads, giving one row per CDR3 protein. This table holds about 84,000 distinct CDR3 sequences, 10% found once. As to time point: patch test 2, 6 weeks after DPC sensitization. Treatment here: therapeutic diphenylcyclopropenone sensitization with weekly scalp DPC. Source: whole blood, taken in connection with sensitization to the hapten diphenylcyclopropenone (DPC). The receptors here all came from a woman aged 45-65 years with alopecia areata. Some clones in this sample may be carry-over from other donors' samples.

The chain is built from TRBV29-1 and TRBJ2-7; TRBD2 aligns across 12 bases. Germline CDR1 and CDR2: SQVTM and ANQGSEA. The V segment lost 6 bases and the J segment 8 bases; nucleotides outside the gene matches: 5. The CDR3 is 12 residues long. The CDR3, as DNA: TGCAGCGTGAGTCTAGCGGGGGGGAAGCAGTACTTC. It encodes CSVSLAGGKQYF.

The J gene is TRBJ2-7, the V gene TRBV2; D possibly matches TRBD1 or TRBD2 (5 bases each). CDR1 and CDR2 (germline): SNHLY, FYNNEI. The CDR3 covers 13 residues. V dropped 8 bases and J dropped 10 bases, with 21 bases sitting between them. The CDR3 region is CASRPGPLREQYF. The DNA of the CDR3 is TGTGCCAGCCGGCCGGGACCTCTACGAGAACAGTACTTC.

This clonotype was seen many times. The chain couples TRBV12-3 or TRBV12-4 to TRBJ1-5; a possible D gene is TRBD1 (5 bases). The length of the CDR3 is 14 residues. Deletions cut 6 bases from V and 0 bases from J, with 9 bases between. The CDR3 DNA follows: TGTGCCAGCAGCGACAGAGATAGCAATCAGCCCCAGCATTTT. Amino acid sequence: CASSDRDSNQPQHF.

This clonotype was observed at least ten times. The chain employs TRBV12-3 or TRBV12-4 and TRBJ2-3, with 8 positions matching TRBD2. V lost 9 bases, J lost 0 bases, and 5 bases stayed unmatched. This CDR3 comprises 14 residues. CDR3 in amino acids: CASRRGGSTDTQYF. The CDR3 nucleotides read TGTGCCAGTCGACGGGGGGGAAGCACAGATACGCAGTATTTT.

In its sample, this clonotype was seen a few times. The rearrangement uses TRBV4-1 and TRBJ2-4, with TRBD2 as a possible D gene (5 bases). Germline V gene data show CDR1 as MGHRA and CDR2 as YSYEKL. This CDR3 contains 16 residues. V lost 4 bases, J lost 3 bases, and 16 bases lay in between. The CDR3 loop reads CASSLPAGLGKNIQYF. CDR3 nucleotide sequence: TGCGCCAGCAGCCTGCCGGCGGGTTTGGGCAAAAACATTCAGTACTTC.

The genes are TRBV6-5 and TRBJ1-1; no firm D call. Germline V gene lookup returns CDR1 MNHEY and CDR2 SVGAGI. The CDR3 is 16 residues long. Trimming pared 5 bases from V and 4 bases from J, leaving 20 bases between. Here the CDR3 reads CASSPRYDPAGTEAFF. For the CDR3, the DNA is TGTGCCAGCAGTCCCCGGTATGATCCTGCGGGCACTGAAGCTTTCTTT.

At least ten counts were recorded for this clonotype. The chain combines TRBV30 with TRBJ2-2, with 7 bases matching TRBD2. Per germline, CDR1 GTSNPN and CDR2 SVGIG (reference sequence). The CDR3 runs to 15 residues. Losses at the gene ends were 3 bases for V and 5 bases for J; bases not matched to a gene: 9. CDR3 in DNA: TGTGCCTGGAGCCCCTCGGGAGGAGGAACCGGGGAGCTGTTTTTT. Translating gives CAWSPSGGGTGELFF.

This clonotype was picked up many times. V gene TRBV7-8 combines with J gene TRBJ2-3; the match to TRBD2 covers 11 bases. Germline assignment: CDR1 SGHVS and CDR2 FQNEAQ. V was pared by 5 bases and J by 6 bases, with 16 bases of the junction left unmatched. The length of the CDR3 is 18 residues. The CDR3 DNA reads TGTGCCAGCAGCCAAAGGGAGGCTAGCGGGAGGAAGAGGGATACGCAGTATTTT. Translated: CASSQREASGRKRDTQYF.

This clonotype was seen many times. The V call is TRBV28, the J call TRBJ1-2; no clear D gene. Germline CDR1 is MDHEN and CDR2 is SYDVKM. The CDR3 sequence is 14 residues long. Trimming stripped 7 bases from V and 2 bases from J, with 14 bases between. CDR3 DNA: TGTGCCAGCACCAAGCTGGGCAGGAACTATGGCTACACCTTC. Its translation: CASTKLGRNYGYTF.

This clonotype was recorded many times. The rearrangement joins TRBV12-3 or TRBV12-4 to TRBJ1-5; TRBD1 agrees at 11 bases. The CDR3 runs 14 residues. V dropped 6 bases and J dropped 7; count of bases not matched to a gene: 5. The CDR3 DNA reads as TGTGCCAGCAGCCGGACAGGGGGCGGACAGCCCCAGCATTTT. Its protein product is CASSRTGGGQPQHF.

There are a few counts of this clonotype. The chain joins TRBV7-9 to TRBJ2-1; D not certain. CDR1 SEHNR and CDR2 FQNEAQ come from the germline V gene (reference sequence). The CDR3 is 14 amino acids. V was trimmed by 2 bases and J by 6 bases, leaving 11 bases between them. The CDR3 loop reads CASSLNQVGNEQFF. The CDR3 DNA reads TGTGCCAGCAGCTTAAATCAAGTGGGCAATGAGCAGTTCTTC.

This clonotype was counted a few times. The rearrangement links TRBV6-2 or TRBV6-3 to TRBJ2-2; possible D gene TRBD2, 6 bases. Trimming removed 6 bases at V and 1 base at J, with 12 bases between. CDR3 length: 15 residues. The germline V gene has CDR1 MNHEY and CDR2 SVGEGT. CDR3: CASRHSGLNTGELFF. CDR3 in DNA: TGTGCCAGCAGACACAGCGGGTTGAACACCGGGGAGCTGTTTTTT.

About this clonotype itself: This may come from a read error, since a much larger clone is one base off. The V gene is TRBV30, the J gene TRBJ2-7; no firm D call. The length of the CDR3 is 11 residues. The germline V gene has CDR1 GTSNPN and CDR2 SVGIG (reference sequence). The CDR3 DNA is TGTGCCTGGACGAACCCTTACGAGCTGTACTTC. Protein sequence: CAWTNPYELYF.

Only a few counts were recorded for this clonotype. This chain joins TRBV29-1 and TRBJ2-2; D ambiguous. The germline CDR1 and CDR2 sequences are SQVTM and ANQGSEA. The CDR3 runs to 15 residues. V was cut by 6 bases and J by 0 bases, with 14 bases left in between. The CDR3 DNA is TGCAGCGTCGGAACCGGGTTCGCGAACACCGGGGAGCTGTTTTTT. Its translation is CSVGTGFANTGELFF.

This clonotype was recorded only once. The chain uses TRBV5-1 and TRBJ2-6, with D perhaps TRBD1 (5 bases). The CDR3 covers 16 residues. Germline V gene sequence: CDR1 SGHRS, CDR2 YFSETQ. Trimming pared 3 bases from V and 2 bases from J, leaving 12 bases between. The CDR3 sequence: CASSSLQDTGANVLTF. CDR3 sequence (DNA): TGCGCCAGCAGCTCATTGCAGGACACTGGGGCCAACGTCCTGACTTTC.

This clonotype has a handful of counts. The gene calls are TRBV20-1 and TRBJ1-4, with 8 bases lining up with TRBD1. V lost 0 bases, J lost 7 bases, and 7 bases stayed unmatched. CDR1 is DFQATT and CDR2 is SNEGSKA in the germline V gene (reference sequence). The CDR3 contains 15 residues. CDR3 region: CSARDGDRLTEKLFF. DNA for the CDR3: TGCAGTGCTAGAGATGGGGACAGGCTGACTGAAAAACTGTTTTTT.

This clonotype was observed a handful of times. The chain has TRBV29-1 and TRBJ2-7; unclear D gene. This CDR3 has 11 residues. The V end was cut by 4 bases, the J end by 4 bases, with 8 bases between. Per the germline V gene, CDR1 is SQVTM and CDR2 is ANQGSEA. The CDR3 bases are TGCAGCGTTGTGGGCGTTTACGAGCAGTACTTC. It yields the protein CSVVGVYEQYF.

This clonotype was recorded many times. J is TRBJ2-7 and V is TRBV3-1; the D gene is possibly TRBD1 (5 bases). From germline, CDR1 is LGHDT and CDR2 YNNKEL (reference sequence). Trimming removed 4 bases from V and 3 bases from J, with 13 bases in between. The length of the CDR3 is 14 residues. The CDR3 region is CASSRFGQGYEQYF. In nucleotides, the CDR3 is TGTGCCAGCAGCCGCTTCGGGCAGGGCTACGAGCAGTACTTC.

This clonotype was seen at least ten times. The chain links TRBV5-4 to TRBJ1-5; no definite D call. This CDR3 contains 15 residues. Germline V lookup: CDR1 SGHNT, CDR2 YYREEE (reference sequence). V was cut by 4 bases and J by 5 bases, with 16 bases left in between. As DNA, the CDR3 is TGTGCCAGCAGCCAAGGTTCGGGTTCTGATCAGCCCCAGCATTTT. This encodes CASSQGSGSDQPQHF.

This clonotype has just a few counts. V gene TRBV5-5 combines with J gene TRBJ1-2; the D gene is possibly TRBD1 (5 bases). The length of the CDR3 is 13 residues. V dropped 2 bases and J dropped 3 bases, with 8 bases sitting between them. Looked up from germline, CDR1 is SGHKS and CDR2 is YYEKEE (reference sequence). CDR3 protein: CASSFQGDYGYTF. In DNA form, the CDR3 reads TGTGCCAGCAGCTTCCAGGGAGACTATGGCTACACCTTC.

This clonotype has more than one count but fewer than ten. The chain uses TRBV18 and TRBJ1-2; a weak D match, TRBD1 (5 bases). The V gene lost 8 bases and the J gene lost 2 bases, with 12 bases spanning the gap. This CDR3 region has 13 residues. Per germline, CDR1 KGHSH and CDR2 LQKENI. The CDR3 region has the DNA TGTGCCAGCCGGGACGCCGGAAACTATGGCTACACCTTC. It encodes CASRDAGNYGYTF.

The table lists this clonotype with a few counts. DNA for the CDR3: TGTGCCAGCAGCGTATATTCAATGAACACTGAAGCTTTCTTT. It specifies CASSVYSMNTEAFF. The V call is TRBV9, the J call TRBJ1-1; D not certain. The CDR3 sequence is 14 residues long. With 1 base removed from V and 0 bases from J, the gap between germline ends came to 7 bases. Germline-derived CDR1 and CDR2 are SGDLS and YYNGEE. The full variable domain, rest sourced from reference TRBV9 and TRBJ1-1, is DSGVTQTPKHLITATGQRVTLRCSPRSGDLSVYWYQQSLDQGLQFLIQYYNGEERAKGNILERFSAQQFPDLHSELNLSSLELGDSALYFCASSVYSMNTEAFFGQGTRLTVV.

There are many counts of this clonotype. The V call is TRBV12-3 or TRBV12-4, the J call TRBJ2-7, with TRBD1 matching over 12 bases. The junction had 11 bases not matched to a gene; V was cut back by 9 bases and J by 2 bases. This CDR3 region has 16 residues. This chain's CDR3 is CASGAGTGGLPYEQYF. In nucleotides, the CDR3 is TGTGCCAGTGGGGCAGGGACAGGGGGCCTACCCTACGAGCAGTACTTC.

The chain recombines TRBV7-9 with TRBJ2-6; D perhaps matches TRBD2 (6 bases). V was shortened by 4 bases and J by 1 base, with 17 bases between the two germline ends. This CDR3 has 18 amino acids. Germline CDR1 SEHNR, CDR2 FQNEAQ (reference sequence). The CDR3 sequence: CASSSVAARGSGANVLTF. The CDR3 nucleotides read TGTGCCAGCAGCTCAGTAGCAGCCCGGGGGTCTGGGGCCAACGTCCTGACTTTC.

The V gene is TRBV14, the J gene TRBJ2-3; D not certain. This CDR3 is 15 amino acids long. Per the germline V gene, CDR1 is SGHDN and CDR2 is FVKESK. Trimming took off 1 base at V and 6 bases at J, with 14 bases between the two ends. The chain's CDR3 is CASSQGTLVMDTQYF. CDR3 nucleotide sequence: TGTGCCAGCAGCCAAGGGACCCTGGTGATGGATACGCAGTATTTT.

V and J are TRBV5-6 and TRBJ2-7; no firm D call. Germline lookup yields CDR1 SGHDT and CDR2 YYEEEE. V lost 1 base and J lost 4, with 6 bases in between. This CDR3 has 12 amino acids. The DNA of the CDR3 is TGTGCCAGCAGCTTGTCAAATTACGAGCAGTACTTC. Translation: CASSLSNYEQYF.

In this sample, this clonotype turned up many times. The chain employs TRBV18 and TRBJ1-6, with no clear D. CDR1 KGHSH and CDR2 LQKENI come from the germline V gene. Trimming cost V 5 bases and J 7 bases, with 9 bases left between them. The CDR3 has 13 residues. The CDR3 sequence: CASSSEGNSPLHF. CDR3 DNA: TGTGCCAGCTCATCCGAAGGGAATTCACCCCTCCACTTT.

The rearrangement uses TRBV7-2 and TRBJ2-5; D is possibly TRBD1 (5 bases). This CDR3 has 15 residues. V was trimmed by 5 bases and J by 5 bases, leaving 18 bases between them. Germline V gives CDR1 SGHTA, CDR2 FQGNSA. CDR3 loop: CASSPVGRVVETQYF. DNA of the CDR3: TGTGCCAGCAGCCCCGTTGGCAGGGTAGTGGAGACCCAGTACTTC. Full variable domain (outside the CDR3, taken from reference TRBV7-2 and TRBJ2-5): GAGVSQSPSNKVTEKGKDVELRCDPISGHTALYWYRQSLGQGLEFLIYFQGNSAPDKSGLPSDRFSAERTGGSVSTLTIQRTQQEDSAVYLCASSPVGRVVETQYFGPGTRLLVL.

The table lists this clonotype with a few counts. The chain is built from TRBV3-1 and TRBJ1-1, with D uncertain. Germline lookup yields CDR1 LGHDT and CDR2 YNNKEL (reference sequence). V was shortened by 6 bases and J by 4 bases, with 15 bases between the two germline ends. This CDR3 is 14 amino acids long. The CDR3 loop reads CASRPLRGITEAFF. The CDR3 DNA reads TGTGCCAGCAGACCCCTTCGGGGAATCACTGAAGCTTTCTTT.

The sample holds a few counts of this clonotype. The J gene is TRBJ2-1, the V gene TRBV5-1, with TRBD2 as a possible D gene (5 bases). Germline V gene sequence: CDR1 SGHRS, CDR2 YFSETQ. The CDR3 runs 16 residues. Trimming pared 0 bases from V and 0 bases from J, leaving 10 bases between. The chain's CDR3 is CASSLVHGSSYNEQFF. The CDR3 DNA reads TGCGCCAGCAGCTTGGTACATGGGAGCTCCTACAATGAGCAGTTCTTC.